This T cell receptor beta chain was recovered during a study of blood T cell repertoires in COVID-19. Study overall: Samples of COVID-19 (acute and convalescent) were obtained from the United States, Italy and Spain. T cells, B-cell-depleted T cells, or PBMCs provided the cDNA or gDNA that served as material.

Sequencing was performed with immunoSEQ multiplex PCR; in TCRdb, only in-frame clones are kept and a portion is missing. There are under 400,000 clones in the sample; about nine tenths occur only once, and 3.9% lies in the top ten. The CDR3 runs 15 residues. Trimming shortened V by 6 bases and J by 3 bases, and 18 bases separated the two germline ends. Germline CDR1 is MNHEY and CDR2 is SVGAGI. V and J are TRBV6-5 and TRBJ2-7; possible D gene TRBD2, 6 bases. The TCR was taken from a woman in her sixties or seventies with COVID-19, enrolled during active disease. Sample: peripheral blood. CDR3 nucleotide sequence: TGTGCCAGCAGATTCGGTGTGGGGGAGGACTACGAGCAGTACTTC. Encoded protein: CASRFGVGEDYEQYF.